These 16 T cell receptor beta chains share one sample of origin, sequenced in a study of PD-1 blockade in mismatch repair-deficient tumors. TCRdb's table, derived via immunoSEQ multiplex PCR, lists solely in-frame clones and lacks some. The sample has around 40,000 clones, roughly 77% seen once. The sample was peripheral blood, taken 4 weeks after starting pembrolizumab. The receptors were sampled from an adult with mismatch repair-deficient cancer.

This chain connects TRBV4-1 to TRBJ2-7; possible D gene TRBD2, 6 bases. V lost 0 bases and J lost 3, with 15 bases in between. CDR3 size: 16 residues. Germline-derived CDR1 and CDR2 are MGHRA and YSYEKL. The CDR3 loop reads CASSQDRTTLHYEQYF. The CDR3 coding sequence is TGCGCCAGCAGCCAAGACCGGACTACCCTCCACTACGAGCAGTACTTC.

The chain is built from TRBV7-9 and TRBJ2-7; D ambiguous. Trimming left V 3 bases short and J 3 bases short, with 12 bases between. The CDR3 has 14 residues. Germline V gene sequence: CDR1 SEHNR, CDR2 FQNEAQ (reference sequence). CDR3 bases: TGTGCCAGCAGCTTCGGAGACGAGGACTACGAGCAGTACTTC. Encoded protein: CASSFGDEDYEQYF.

The chain recombines TRBV13 with TRBJ1-1, with D possibly TRBD1 on 6 matching bases. The germline gives CDR1 PRHDT, CDR2 FYEKMQ (reference sequence). V lost 5 bases to trimming and J lost 7 bases, with 20 bases between them. The CDR3 has 15 residues. CDR3 loop: CASSPRQAHRVEAFF. The CDR3 DNA sequence: TGTGCCAGCAGCCCAAGACAGGCCCACCGCGTTGAAGCTTTCTTT.

DNA of the CDR3: TGCAGTGCCATCAATGAGCAGTTCTTC. As protein: CSAINEQFF. V gene TRBV20-1 combines with J gene TRBJ2-1; D uncertain. Germline lookup yields CDR1 DFQATT and CDR2 SNEGSKA (reference sequence). Trimming cost V 6 bases and J 6 bases, with 3 bases left between them. CDR3 length: 9 amino acids.

V usage is TRBV6-1 and J usage is TRBJ2-2, with D maybe TRBD2 (6 bases). Germline values: CDR1 MNHNS, CDR2 SASEGT. The CDR3 covers 14 residues. Deletions cut 3 bases from V and 3 bases from J, with 8 bases between. The CDR3 protein is CASSDGSDTGELFF. CDR3 coding DNA: TGTGCCAGCAGTGACGGGAGCGACACCGGGGAGCTGTTTTTT.

This chain uses TRBV11-2 with TRBJ2-7; D remains ambiguous. V lost 1 base, J lost 2 bases, and 9 bases lay in between. CDR3 length equals 14 residues. Looked up from germline, CDR1 is SGHAT and CDR2 is FQNNGV. CDR3 in amino acids: CASSLGGSTYEQYF. The CDR3 region has the DNA TGTGCCAGCAGCTTAGGGGGTAGCACCTACGAGCAGTACTTC. Looking up the rest from reference TRBV11-2 and TRBJ2-7 gives the full variable domain: EAGVAQSPRYKIIEKRQSVAFWCNPISGHATLYWYQQILGQGPKLLIQFQNNGVVDDSQLPKDRFSAERLKGVDSTLKIQPAKLEDSAVYLCASSLGGSTYEQYFGPGTRLTVT.

This chain connects TRBV13 to TRBJ2-3, with a possible D match to TRBD2 (6 bases). Trimming took off 4 bases at V and 0 bases at J, with 8 bases between the two ends. Per the germline V gene, CDR1 is PRHDT and CDR2 is FYEKMQ (reference sequence). CDR3 length: 14 amino acids. The CDR3 sequence is CASSSGTSTDTQYF. CDR3 DNA: TGTGCCAGCAGCTCCGGGACTAGCACAGATACGCAGTATTTT.

The gene calls are TRBV19 and TRBJ2-3; 7 positions match TRBD2. V was pared by 3 bases and J by 5 bases, with 8 bases of the junction left unmatched. The CDR3 length is 15 residues. In germline, CDR1 is LNHDA, CDR2 SQIVND (reference sequence). CDR3 nucleotides: TGTGCCAGTAGTATCAGGGCGGGAGTAATAGATACGCAGTATTTT. This sequence encodes CASSIRAGVIDTQYF. Complete variable domain (other parts from reference TRBV19 and TRBJ2-3): DGGITQSPKYLFRKEGQNVTLSCEQNLNHDAMYWYRQDPGQGLRLIYYSQIVNDFQKGDIAEGYSVSREKKESFPLTVTSAQKNPTAFYLCASSIRAGVIDTQYFGPGTRLTVL.

The rearrangement uses TRBV5-6 and TRBJ2-1, with 13 bases that match TRBD2. The CDR3 has 14 residues. Germline loops: CDR1 SGHDT, CDR2 YYEEEE. V shed 3 bases, J shed 9 bases, and the junction held 3 bases outside the gene matches. CDR3 residues: CASSSTSGRPEQFF. CDR3 sequence (DNA): TGTGCCAGCAGCTCGACTAGCGGGAGGCCTGAGCAGTTCTTC.

This chain joins TRBV14 and TRBJ2-2; tentative D call: TRBD1 (6 bases). Trimming took 1 base from V and 3 from J, leaving 27 bases between them. Germline lookup yields CDR1 SGHDN and CDR2 FVKESK. The CDR3 is made up of 21 amino acids. CDR3 sequence (DNA): TGTGCCAGCAGCCAAGGTTCTGGGGCAGGGGATTGGAGAGGCTACACCGGGGAGCTGTTTTTT. This encodes CASSQGSGAGDWRGYTGELFF.

This clone has only a few counts. The chain links TRBV5-1 to TRBJ2-7; 7 nucleotides line up with TRBD1. This CDR3 has 14 residues. Looked up from germline, CDR1 is SGHRS and CDR2 is YFSETQ. The ends lost 0 bases at V and 2 bases at J; junction bases unmatched: 2. CDR3 bases: TGCGCCAGCAGCTTGGGGGACAGCACCTACGAGCAGTACTTC. Its translation: CASSLGDSTYEQYF.

The rearrangement links TRBV6-5 to TRBJ2-5; TRBD1 might be the D (7 bases). The CDR3 runs 15 residues. V was clipped by 6 bases and J by 5 bases, with 19 bases between them. Germline values: CDR1 MNHEY, CDR2 SVGAGI. The CDR3 reads CASRRPTGSGETQYF. CDR3 sequence (DNA): TGTGCCAGCAGGCGTCCGACAGGGAGCGGGGAGACCCAGTACTTC.

CDR3 loop: CASGATGNYGYTF. The CDR3 DNA is TGTGCTAGTGGTGCGACAGGGAACTATGGCTACACCTTC. The rearrangement uses TRBV12-5 and TRBJ1-2; 7 nucleotides agree with TRBD1. V trimming: 5 bases; J trimming: 2 bases; junction bases outside the gene matches: 2. Germline values: CDR1 LGHNT, CDR2 FRNRAP. The CDR3 runs 13 residues.

This clone occurred once. The chain links TRBV30 to TRBJ1-2; D is undetermined. The germline CDR1 and CDR2 sequences are GTSNPN and SVGIG (reference sequence). The CDR3 loop spans 13 amino acids. V was pared by 1 base and J by 5 bases, with 11 bases between. The CDR3 loop is CAWSGGGYYGYTF. The DNA of the CDR3 is TGTGCCTGGAGTGGGGGAGGGTATTATGGCTACACCTTC.

V usage is TRBV5-4 and J usage is TRBJ2-1, with TRBD2 identical over 8 bases. CDR3 size: 17 residues. The germline CDR1 and CDR2 sequences are SGHNT and YYREEE (reference sequence). V was clipped by 0 bases and J by 2 bases; unmatched bases: 7. CDR3 residues: CASSLDGGRIPYNEQFF. Written as DNA, the CDR3 is TGTGCCAGCAGCTTGGATGGCGGGAGGATTCCCTACAATGAGCAGTTCTTC.

The gene calls are TRBV6-1 and TRBJ2-2; D gene ambiguous. Germline loops: CDR1 MNHNS, CDR2 SASEGT. V was clipped by 3 bases and J by 1 base, with 9 bases between them. The CDR3 contains 15 residues. CDR3 DNA: TGTGCCAGCAGTGAGGCGACACGGAACACCGGGGAGCTGTTTTTT. Translating it yields CASSEATRNTGELFF.